This entry is about one T cell receptor (beta chain). The data were taken from a study of blood T cell repertoires in COVID-19. Deletions cut 1 base from V and 4 bases from J, with 20 bases between. Germline V CDR1 and CDR2: KGHSH, LQKENI. The CDR3 covers 17 residues. Assay used: immunoSEQ multiplex PCR; TCRdb lists only in-frame clones, some missing. This table holds about 38,000 clones, about two thirds found once. Input material: peripheral blood. The chain uses TRBV18 and TRBJ2-7; possible D gene TRBD2, 6 bases. The sequence derives from a man between 65 and 80 years old with COVID-19, enrolled during active disease. CDR3 nucleotide sequence: TGTGCCAGCTCACCACAAAAAGCCGGGACTCCCTTATACGAGCAGTACTTC. This sequence encodes CASSPQKAGTPLYEQYF.